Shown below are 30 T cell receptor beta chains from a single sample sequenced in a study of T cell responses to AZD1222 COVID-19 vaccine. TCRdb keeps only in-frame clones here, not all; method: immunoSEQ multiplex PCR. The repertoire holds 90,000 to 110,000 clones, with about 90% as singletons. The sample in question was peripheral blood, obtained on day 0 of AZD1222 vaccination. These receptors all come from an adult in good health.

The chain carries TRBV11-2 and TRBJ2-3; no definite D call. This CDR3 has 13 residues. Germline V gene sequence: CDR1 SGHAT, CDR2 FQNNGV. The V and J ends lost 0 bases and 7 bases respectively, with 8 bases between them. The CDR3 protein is CASSLEPKNTQYF. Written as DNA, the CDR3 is TGTGCCAGCAGCTTAGAACCTAAAAATACGCAGTATTTT.

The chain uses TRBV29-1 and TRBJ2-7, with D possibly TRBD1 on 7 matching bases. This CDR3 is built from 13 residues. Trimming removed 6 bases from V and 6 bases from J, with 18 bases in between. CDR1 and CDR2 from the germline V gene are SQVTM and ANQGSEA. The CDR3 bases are TGCAGCGTGGAGGGGGCGAGTTCTGGCGAGCAGTACTTC. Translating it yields CSVEGASSGEQYF.

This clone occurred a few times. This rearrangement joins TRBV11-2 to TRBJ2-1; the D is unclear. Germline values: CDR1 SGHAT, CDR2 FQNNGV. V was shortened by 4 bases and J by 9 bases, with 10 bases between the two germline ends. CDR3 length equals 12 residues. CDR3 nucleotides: TGTGCCAGCAGCTCGCGGACCGGTGAGCAGTTCTTC. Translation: CASSSRTGEQFF.

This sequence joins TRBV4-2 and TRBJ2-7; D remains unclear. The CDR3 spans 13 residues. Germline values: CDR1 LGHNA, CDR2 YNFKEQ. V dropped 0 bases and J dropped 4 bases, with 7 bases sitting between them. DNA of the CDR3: TGTGCCAGCAGCCAAGAAAGTCTTTACGAGCAGTACTTC. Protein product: CASSQESLYEQYF.

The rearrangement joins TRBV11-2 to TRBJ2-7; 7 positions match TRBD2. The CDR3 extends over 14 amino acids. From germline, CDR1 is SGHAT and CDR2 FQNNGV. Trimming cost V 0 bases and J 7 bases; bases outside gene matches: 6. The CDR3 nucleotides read TGTGCCAGCAGCTTAGAGGGAGGGCCGGGAGAGCAGTACTTC. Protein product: CASSLEGGPGEQYF.

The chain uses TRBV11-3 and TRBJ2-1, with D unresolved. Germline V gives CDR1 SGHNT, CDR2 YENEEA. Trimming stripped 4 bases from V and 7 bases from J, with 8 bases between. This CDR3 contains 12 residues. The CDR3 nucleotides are TGTGCCAGCAGCTCCGACGTTAATGAGCAGTTCTTC. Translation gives CASSSDVNEQFF.

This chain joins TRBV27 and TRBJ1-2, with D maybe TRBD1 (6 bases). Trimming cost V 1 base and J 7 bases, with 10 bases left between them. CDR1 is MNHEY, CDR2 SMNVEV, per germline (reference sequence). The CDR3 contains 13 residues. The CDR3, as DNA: TGTGCCAGCAGTTTATTGGGGGCGAGTGGCTACACCTTC. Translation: CASSLLGASGYTF.

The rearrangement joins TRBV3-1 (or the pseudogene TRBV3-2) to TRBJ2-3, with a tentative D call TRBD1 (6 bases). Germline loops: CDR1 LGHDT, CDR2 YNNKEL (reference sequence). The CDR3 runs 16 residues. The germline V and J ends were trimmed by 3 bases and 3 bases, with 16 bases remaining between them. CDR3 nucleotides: TGTGCCAGCAGCCAGGGGGACACCACCCGGACAGATACGCAGTATTTT. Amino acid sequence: CASSQGDTTRTDTQYF.

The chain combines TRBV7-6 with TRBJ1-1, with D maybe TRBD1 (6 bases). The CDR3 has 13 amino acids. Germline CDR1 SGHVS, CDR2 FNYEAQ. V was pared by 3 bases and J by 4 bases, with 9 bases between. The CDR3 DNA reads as TGTGCCAGCAGCTTCGACAGGAGCACTGAAGCTTTCTTT. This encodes CASSFDRSTEAFF.

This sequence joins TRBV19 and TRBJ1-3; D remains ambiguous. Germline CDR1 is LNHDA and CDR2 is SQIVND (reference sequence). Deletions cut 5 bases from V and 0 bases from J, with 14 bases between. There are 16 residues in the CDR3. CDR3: CASSPDHNRSGNTIYF. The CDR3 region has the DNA TGTGCCAGTAGTCCAGACCATAACCGCTCTGGAAACACCATATATTTT.

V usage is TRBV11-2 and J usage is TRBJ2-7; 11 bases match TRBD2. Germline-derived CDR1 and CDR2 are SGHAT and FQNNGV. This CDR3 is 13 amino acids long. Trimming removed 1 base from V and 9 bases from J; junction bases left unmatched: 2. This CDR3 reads CASSLASGRWQYF. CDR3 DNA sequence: TGTGCCAGCAGCTTAGCTAGCGGGAGGTGGCAGTACTTC.

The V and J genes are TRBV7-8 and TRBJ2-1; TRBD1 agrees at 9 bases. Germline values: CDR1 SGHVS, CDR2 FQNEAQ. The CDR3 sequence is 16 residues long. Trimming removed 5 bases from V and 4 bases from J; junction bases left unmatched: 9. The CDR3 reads CASSDPGTGTYNEQFF. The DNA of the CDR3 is TGTGCCAGCAGCGACCCCGGGACAGGGACGTACAATGAGCAGTTCTTC.

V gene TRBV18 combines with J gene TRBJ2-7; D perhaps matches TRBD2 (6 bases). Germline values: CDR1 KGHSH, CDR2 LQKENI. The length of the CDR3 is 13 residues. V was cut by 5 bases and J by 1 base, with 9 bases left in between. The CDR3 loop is CASSATSSYEQYF. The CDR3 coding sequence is TGTGCCAGCTCAGCGACTAGTTCCTACGAGCAGTACTTC.

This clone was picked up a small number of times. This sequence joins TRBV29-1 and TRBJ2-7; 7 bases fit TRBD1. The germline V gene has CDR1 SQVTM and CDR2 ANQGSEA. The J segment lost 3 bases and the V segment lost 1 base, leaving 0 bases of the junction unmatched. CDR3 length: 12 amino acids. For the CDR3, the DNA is TGCAGCGTTGAAGCAGGGGGCTACGAGCAGTACTTC. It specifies CSVEAGGYEQYF.

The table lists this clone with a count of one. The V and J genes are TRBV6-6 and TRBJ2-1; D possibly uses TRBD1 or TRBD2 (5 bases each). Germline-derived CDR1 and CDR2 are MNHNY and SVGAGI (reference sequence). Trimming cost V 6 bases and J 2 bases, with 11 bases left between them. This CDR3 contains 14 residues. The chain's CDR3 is CASSSLGAYNEQFF. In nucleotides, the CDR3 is TGTGCCAGCAGCTCCCTGGGGGCCTACAATGAGCAGTTCTTC.

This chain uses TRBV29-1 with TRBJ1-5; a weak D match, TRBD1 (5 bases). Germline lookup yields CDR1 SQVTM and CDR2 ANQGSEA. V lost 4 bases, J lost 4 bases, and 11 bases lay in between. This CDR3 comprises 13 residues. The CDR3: CSVGGGKNQPQHF. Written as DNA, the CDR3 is TGCAGCGTTGGGGGGGGAAAGAATCAGCCCCAGCATTTT. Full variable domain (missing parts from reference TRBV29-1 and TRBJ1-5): SAVISQKPSRDICQRGTSLTIQCQVDSQVTMMFWYRQQPGQSLTLIATANQGSEATYESGFVIDKFPISRPNLTFSTLTVSNMSPEDSSIYLCSVGGGKNQPQHFGDGTRLSIL.

CDR3 in amino acids: CASSLGQGDRFWETQYF. For the CDR3, the DNA is TGTGCCAGCAGCTTAGGACAGGGGGACCGCTTTTGGGAGACCCAGTACTTC. This chain uses TRBV11-2 with TRBJ2-5, with TRBD1 matching over 9 bases. This CDR3 spans 17 amino acids. V lost 1 base and J lost 5; bases outside the gene matches: 11. Per the germline V gene, CDR1 is SGHAT and CDR2 is FQNNGV.

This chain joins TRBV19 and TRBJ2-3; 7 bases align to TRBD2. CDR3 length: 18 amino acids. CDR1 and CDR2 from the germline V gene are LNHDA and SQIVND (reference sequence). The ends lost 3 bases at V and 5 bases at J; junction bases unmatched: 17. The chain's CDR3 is CASSMRFGRGTQEDTQYF. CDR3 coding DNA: TGTGCCAGTAGTATGAGGTTCGGGCGGGGGACTCAGGAAGATACGCAGTATTTT.

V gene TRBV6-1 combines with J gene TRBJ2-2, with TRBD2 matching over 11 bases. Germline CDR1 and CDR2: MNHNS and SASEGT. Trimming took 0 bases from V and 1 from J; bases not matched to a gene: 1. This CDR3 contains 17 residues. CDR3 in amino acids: CASSEAGTSGNTGELFF. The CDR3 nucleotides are TGTGCCAGCAGTGAAGCTGGGACTAGCGGGAACACCGGGGAGCTGTTTTTT.

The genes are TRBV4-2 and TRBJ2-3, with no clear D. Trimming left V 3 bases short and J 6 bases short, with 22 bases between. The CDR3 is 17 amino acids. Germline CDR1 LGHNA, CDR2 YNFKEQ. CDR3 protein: CASSHEAHNSATDTQYF. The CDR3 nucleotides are TGTGCCAGCAGCCATGAAGCCCACAACAGTGCTACGGATACGCAGTATTTT.

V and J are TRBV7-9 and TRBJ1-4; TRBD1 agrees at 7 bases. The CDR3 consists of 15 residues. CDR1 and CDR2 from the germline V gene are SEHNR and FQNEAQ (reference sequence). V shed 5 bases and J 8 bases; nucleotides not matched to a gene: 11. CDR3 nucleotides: TGTGCCAGCAGCGATAACAGGGGTAGCGTCGAAAAACTGTTTTTT. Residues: CASSDNRGSVEKLFF.

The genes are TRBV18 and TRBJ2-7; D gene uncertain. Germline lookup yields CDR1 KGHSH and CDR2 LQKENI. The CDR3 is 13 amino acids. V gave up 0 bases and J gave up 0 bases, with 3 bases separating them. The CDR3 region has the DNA TGTGCCAGCTCACCACCGAACTCCTACGAGCAGTACTTC. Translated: CASSPPNSYEQYF.

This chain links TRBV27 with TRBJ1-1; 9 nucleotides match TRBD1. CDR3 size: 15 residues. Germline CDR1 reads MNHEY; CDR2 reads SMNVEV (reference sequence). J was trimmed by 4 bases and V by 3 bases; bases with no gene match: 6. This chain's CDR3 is CASSFNRGPGTEAFF. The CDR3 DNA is TGTGCCAGCAGTTTTAACAGGGGGCCGGGCACTGAAGCTTTCTTT.

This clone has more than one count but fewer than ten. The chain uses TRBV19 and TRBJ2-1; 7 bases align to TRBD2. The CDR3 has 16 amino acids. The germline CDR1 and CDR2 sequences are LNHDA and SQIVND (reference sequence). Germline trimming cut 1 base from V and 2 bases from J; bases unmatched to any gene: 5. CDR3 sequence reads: CASSIGRAGAYNEQFF. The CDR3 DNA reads TGTGCCAGTAGTATAGGCCGGGCGGGGGCCTACAATGAGCAGTTCTTC.

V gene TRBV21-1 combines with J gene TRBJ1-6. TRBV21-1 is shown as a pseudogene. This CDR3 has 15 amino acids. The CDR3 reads CASSGTLSYNSPLHF. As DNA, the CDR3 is TGTGCCAGCTCCGGGACGCTCTCCTATAATTCACCCCTCCACTTT.

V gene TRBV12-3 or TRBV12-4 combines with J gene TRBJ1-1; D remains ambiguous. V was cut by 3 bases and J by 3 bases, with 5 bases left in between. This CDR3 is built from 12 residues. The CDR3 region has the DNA TGTGCCAGCAGTTTCGGTTACACTGAAGCTTTCTTT. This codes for CASSFGYTEAFF.

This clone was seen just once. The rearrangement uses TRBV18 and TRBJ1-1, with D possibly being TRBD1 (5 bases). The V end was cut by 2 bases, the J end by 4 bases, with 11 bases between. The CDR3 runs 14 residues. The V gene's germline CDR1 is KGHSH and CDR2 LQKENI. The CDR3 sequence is CASSPLEGVTEAFF. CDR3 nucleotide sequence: TGTGCCAGCTCACCATTGGAAGGGGTCACTGAAGCTTTCTTT.

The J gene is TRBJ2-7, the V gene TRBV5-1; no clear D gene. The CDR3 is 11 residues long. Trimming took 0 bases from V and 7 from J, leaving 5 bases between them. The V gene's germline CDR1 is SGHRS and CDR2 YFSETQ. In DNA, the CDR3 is TGCGCCAGCAGCTTGGAGGAGGAGCAGTACTTC. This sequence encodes CASSLEEEQYF.

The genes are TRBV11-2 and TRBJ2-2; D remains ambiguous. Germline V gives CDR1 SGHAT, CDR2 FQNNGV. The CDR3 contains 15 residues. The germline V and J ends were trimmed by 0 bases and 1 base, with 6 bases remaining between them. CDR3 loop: CASSLERLNTGELFF. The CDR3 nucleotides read TGTGCCAGCAGCTTAGAACGGCTGAACACCGGGGAGCTGTTTTTT.

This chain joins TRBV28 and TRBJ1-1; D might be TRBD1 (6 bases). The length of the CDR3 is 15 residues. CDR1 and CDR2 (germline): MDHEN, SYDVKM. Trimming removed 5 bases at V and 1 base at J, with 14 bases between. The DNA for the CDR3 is TGTGCCAGCAGTAAGGCCGGGACAACGAACACTGAAGCTTTCTTT. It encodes CASSKAGTTNTEAFF.